What follows are 11 T cell receptor beta chains derived from one specimen sequenced in a study of identifying expanded T cells in peripheral blood. TCRdb's table, derived via immunoSEQ multiplex PCR, lists solely in-frame clones and lacks some. In the table there are about 130,000 clones, around 88% of which are singletons. Sequenced: blood. These receptor sequences come from a person aged 18 to 70 in good health.

The gene calls are TRBV7-6 and TRBJ2-1, with unresolved D. The germline gives CDR1 SGHVS, CDR2 FNYEAQ. Trimming removed 1 base from V and 7 bases from J, with 5 bases in between. This CDR3 contains 12 residues. The CDR3 loop is CASSLGMNEQFF. CDR3 coding DNA: TGTGCCAGCAGCTTAGGAATGAATGAGCAGTTCTTC.

This clone was seen a few times. This rearrangement joins TRBV10-2 to TRBJ2-3; D ambiguous. The CDR3 has 12 residues. V was pared by 3 bases and J by 7 bases, with 8 bases between. Per the germline V gene, CDR1 is WSHSY and CDR2 is SAAADI. CDR3 region: CASSDPRNTQYF. The CDR3 DNA reads TGCGCCAGCAGTGACCCTCGCAATACGCAGTATTTT.

This clone was seen only a few times. The chain has TRBV5-5 and TRBJ2-7, with D possibly matching TRBD1 (5 bases). The germline V gene has CDR1 SGHKS and CDR2 YYEKEE (reference sequence). V lost 3 bases and J lost 0, with 16 bases in between. The CDR3 contains 16 residues. For the CDR3, the DNA is TGTGCCAGCAGCTGGGATTTGGGCAGGGCCTCCTACGAGCAGTACTTC. As protein: CASSWDLGRASYEQYF.

The chain has TRBV30 and TRBJ2-7; the match to TRBD1 covers 11 bases. The germline CDR1 and CDR2 sequences are GTSNPN and SVGIG (reference sequence). The CDR3 has 13 residues. V lost 2 bases and J lost 6; bases outside the gene matches: 3. CDR3 region: CAWSSDRGREQYF. Here the CDR3 DNA reads TGTGCCTGGAGTTCGGACAGGGGGCGCGAGCAGTACTTC. Looking up the rest from reference TRBV30 and TRBJ2-7 gives the full variable domain: SQTIHQWPATLVQPVGSPLSLECTVEGTSNPNLYWYRQAAGRGLQLLFYSVGIGQISSEVPQNLSASRPQDRQFILSSKKLLLSDSGFYLCAWSSDRGREQYFGPGTRLTVT.

The chain carries TRBV6-6 and TRBJ1-6, with 7 nucleotides matching TRBD1. This CDR3 spans 13 amino acids. The germline V gene encodes CDR1 MNHNY and CDR2 SVGAGI (reference sequence). J was trimmed by 9 bases and V by 10 bases; bases with no gene match: 9. The CDR3 DNA is TGTGCCATCACTAGGGACAGTCTTTCACCCCTCCACTTT. It codes for CAITRDSLSPLHF.

The chain uses TRBV7-2 and TRBJ1-1; D remains ambiguous. Germline V gives CDR1 SGHTA, CDR2 FQGNSA. CDR3 length: 13 amino acids. The ends were cut back, 5 bases at V and 4 bases at J, with 11 bases in the middle. The CDR3 is CASSKGFGTEAFF. As DNA, the CDR3 is TGTGCCAGCAGCAAGGGTTTTGGCACTGAAGCTTTCTTT.

The chain recombines TRBV7-2 with TRBJ2-5, with D perhaps TRBD1 (6 bases). This CDR3 has 14 residues. V was shortened by 5 bases and J by 4 bases, with 14 bases between the two germline ends. The germline CDR1 and CDR2 sequences are SGHTA and FQGNSA. The DNA of the CDR3 is TGTGCCAGCAGCCCAATACAGGGAATAGAGACCCAGTACTTC. Residues: CASSPIQGIETQYF. The full variable domain, with the rest looked up from reference TRBV7-2 and TRBJ2-5, is GAGVSQSPSNKVTEKGKDVELRCDPISGHTALYWYRQSLGQGLEFLIYFQGNSAPDKSGLPSDRFSAERTGGSVSTLTIQRTQQEDSAVYLCASSPIQGIETQYFGPGTRLLVL.

The rearrangement joins TRBV28 to TRBJ2-2; weak D call: TRBD1 (5 bases). This CDR3 spans 16 amino acids. V was cut by 5 bases and J by 2 bases, with 15 bases left in between. Per germline, CDR1 MDHEN and CDR2 SYDVKM. The CDR3 sequence: CASSPRQIRNTGELFF. DNA of the CDR3: TGTGCCAGCAGTCCCCGACAGATTCGAAACACCGGGGAGCTGTTTTTT.

This clone has only a few counts. The chain recombines TRBV7-3 with TRBJ2-2, with 9 bases that match TRBD2. The length of the CDR3 is 17 residues. Germline-derived CDR1 and CDR2 are SGHTA and FQGTGA. V lost 2 bases to trimming and J lost 4 bases; unmatched junction nucleotides: 8. DNA of the CDR3: TGTGCCAGCAGCTTATCCCCGGCGGGGGGGAGCACCGGGGAGCTGTTTTTT. Translated: CASSLSPAGGSTGELFF.

This clone was picked up one time. This chain joins TRBV7-9 and TRBJ2-3; possible D gene TRBD2, 5 bases. The CDR3 length is 17 residues. Trimming took 5 bases from V and 1 from J, leaving 19 bases between them. The germline V gene has CDR1 SEHNR and CDR2 FQNEAQ (reference sequence). The CDR3 nucleotides are TGTGCCAGCAGCCCCCAGTTGGGTCTAGCACGCACAGATACGCAGTATTTT. Translation: CASSPQLGLARTDTQYF.

The chain joins TRBV18 to TRBJ2-5; perhaps D is TRBD1 or TRBD2 (5 bases each). CDR1 and CDR2 from the germline V gene are KGHSH and LQKENI. V lost 2 bases to trimming and J lost 4 bases, with 14 bases between them. This CDR3 contains 15 residues. The CDR3 DNA reads as TGTGCCAGCTCACCAACGGGACCCACAGGAGAGACCCAGTACTTC. Translating it yields CASSPTGPTGETQYF. Full variable domain (remainder filled in from reference TRBV18 and TRBJ2-5): NAGVMQNPRHLVRRRGQEARLRCSPMKGHSHVYWYRQLPEEGLKFMVYLQKENIIDESGMPKERFSAEFPKEGPSILRIQQVVRGDSAAYFCASSPTGPTGETQYFGPGTRLLVL.